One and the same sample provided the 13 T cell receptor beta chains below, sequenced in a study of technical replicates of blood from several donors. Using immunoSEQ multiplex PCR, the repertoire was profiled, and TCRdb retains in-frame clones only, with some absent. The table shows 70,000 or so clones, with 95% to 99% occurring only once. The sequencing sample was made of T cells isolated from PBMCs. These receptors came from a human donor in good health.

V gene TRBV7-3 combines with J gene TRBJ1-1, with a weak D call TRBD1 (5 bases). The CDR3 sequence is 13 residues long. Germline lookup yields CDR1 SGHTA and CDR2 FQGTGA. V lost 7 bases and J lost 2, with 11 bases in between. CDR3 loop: CASTAGGNTEAFF. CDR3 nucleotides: TGTGCCAGCACGGCGGGGGGAAACACTGAAGCTTTCTTT.

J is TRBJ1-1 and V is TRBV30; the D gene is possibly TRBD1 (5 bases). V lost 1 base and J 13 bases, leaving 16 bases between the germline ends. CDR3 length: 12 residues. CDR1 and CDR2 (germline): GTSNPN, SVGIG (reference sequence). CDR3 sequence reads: CAWSGGREGDFF. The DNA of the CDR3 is TGTGCCTGGAGTGGGGGGAGGGAAGGAGATTTCTTT.

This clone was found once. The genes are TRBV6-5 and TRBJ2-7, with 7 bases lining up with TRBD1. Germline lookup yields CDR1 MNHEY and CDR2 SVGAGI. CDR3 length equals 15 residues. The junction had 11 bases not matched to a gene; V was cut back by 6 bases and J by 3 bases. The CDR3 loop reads CASRRQGQRNYEQYF. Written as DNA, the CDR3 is TGTGCCAGCAGACGACAGGGTCAGAGGAACTACGAGCAGTACTTC.

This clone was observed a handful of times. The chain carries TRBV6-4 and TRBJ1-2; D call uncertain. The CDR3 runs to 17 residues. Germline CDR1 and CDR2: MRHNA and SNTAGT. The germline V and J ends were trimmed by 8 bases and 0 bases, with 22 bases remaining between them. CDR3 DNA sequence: TGTGCCAGCCACTCGCGCCCGGGTCCCACAACTAACTATGGCTACACCTTC. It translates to CASHSRPGPTTNYGYTF.

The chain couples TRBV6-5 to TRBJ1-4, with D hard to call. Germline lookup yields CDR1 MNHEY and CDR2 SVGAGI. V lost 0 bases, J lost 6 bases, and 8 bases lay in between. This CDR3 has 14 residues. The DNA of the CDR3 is TGTGCCAGCAGTTACTCATGGGAGGATGAAAAACTGTTTTTT. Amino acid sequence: CASSYSWEDEKLFF.

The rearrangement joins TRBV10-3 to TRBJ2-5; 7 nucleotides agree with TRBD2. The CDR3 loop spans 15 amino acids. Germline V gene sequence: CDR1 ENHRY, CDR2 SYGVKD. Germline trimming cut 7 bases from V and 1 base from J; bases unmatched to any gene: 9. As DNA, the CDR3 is TGTGCCATCAAATCTAGCGGCAGGGTCCAAGAGACCCAGTACTTC. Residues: CAIKSSGRVQETQYF.

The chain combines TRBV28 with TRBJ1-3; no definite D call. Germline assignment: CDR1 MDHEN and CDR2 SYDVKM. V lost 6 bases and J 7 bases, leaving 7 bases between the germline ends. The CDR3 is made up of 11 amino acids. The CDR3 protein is CASSSGNTIYF. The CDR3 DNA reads TGTGCCAGCAGCTCGGGGAACACCATATATTTT.

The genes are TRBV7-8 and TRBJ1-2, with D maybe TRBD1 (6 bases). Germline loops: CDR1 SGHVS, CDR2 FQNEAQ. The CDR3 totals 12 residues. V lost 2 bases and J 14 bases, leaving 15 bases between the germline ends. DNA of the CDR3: TGTGCCAGCAGCTTAATACTCCAGGGGCAGACCTTC. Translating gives CASSLILQGQTF.

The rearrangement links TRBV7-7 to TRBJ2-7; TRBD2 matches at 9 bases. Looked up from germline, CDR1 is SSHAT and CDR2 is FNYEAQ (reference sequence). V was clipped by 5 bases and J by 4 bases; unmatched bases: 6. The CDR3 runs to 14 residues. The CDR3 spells CASSASGLAYEQYF. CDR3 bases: TGTGCCAGCAGCGCCTCCGGACTAGCGTACGAGCAGTACTTC.

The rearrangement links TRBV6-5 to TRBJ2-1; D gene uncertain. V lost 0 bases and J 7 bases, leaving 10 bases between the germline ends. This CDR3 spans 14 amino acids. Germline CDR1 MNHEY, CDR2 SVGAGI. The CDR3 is CASSYSELWNEQFF. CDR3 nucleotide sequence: TGTGCCAGCAGTTACTCGGAGCTTTGGAATGAGCAGTTCTTC.

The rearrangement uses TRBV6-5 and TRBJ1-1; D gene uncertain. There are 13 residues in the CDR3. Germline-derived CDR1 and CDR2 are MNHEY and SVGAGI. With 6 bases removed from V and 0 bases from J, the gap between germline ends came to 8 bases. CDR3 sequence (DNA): TGTGCCAGCAGCCTTAGCCTGAACACTGAAGCTTTCTTT. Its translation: CASSLSLNTEAFF.

The CDR3 DNA reads as TGTGCCAGCAGAAGCGCTCTTTCGGTGGTTAATGAGCAGTTCTTC. This encodes CASRSALSVVNEQFF. V is TRBV27 and J is TRBJ2-1; D ambiguous. Germline V gene sequence: CDR1 MNHEY, CDR2 SMNVEV (reference sequence). The CDR3 has 15 amino acids. Trimming removed 6 bases from V and 7 bases from J, with 19 bases in between.

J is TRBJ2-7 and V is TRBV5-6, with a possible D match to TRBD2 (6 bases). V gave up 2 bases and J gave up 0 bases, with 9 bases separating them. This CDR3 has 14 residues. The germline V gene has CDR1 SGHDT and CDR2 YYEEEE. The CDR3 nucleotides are TGTGCCAGCAGCTTCGGGGGAACCTCCTACGAGCAGTACTTC. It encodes CASSFGGTSYEQYF.